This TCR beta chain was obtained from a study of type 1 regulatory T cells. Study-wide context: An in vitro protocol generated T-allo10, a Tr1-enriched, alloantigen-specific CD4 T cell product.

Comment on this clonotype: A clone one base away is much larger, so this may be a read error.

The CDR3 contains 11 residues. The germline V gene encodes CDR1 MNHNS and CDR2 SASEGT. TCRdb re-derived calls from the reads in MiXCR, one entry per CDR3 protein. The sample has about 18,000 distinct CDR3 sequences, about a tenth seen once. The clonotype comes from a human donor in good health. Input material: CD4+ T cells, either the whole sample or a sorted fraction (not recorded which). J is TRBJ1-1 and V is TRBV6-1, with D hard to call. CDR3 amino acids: CVTTFNTEAFF. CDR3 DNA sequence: TGTGTCACCACATTCAACACTGAAGCTTTCTTT.